The 22 T cell receptor beta chains below all came from one sample that was sequenced in a study of T cell responses to AZD1222 COVID-19 vaccine. Clones were sequenced by immunoSEQ multiplex PCR, and TCRdb holds only the in-frame ones, with some missing. The table lists fewer than 70,000 clones, under 90% of them singletons, with more than 13% in the top ten. The sequencing here drew on peripheral blood, taken 28 days after the second AZD1222 dose. The receptors shown here come from an adult who received the AZD1222 COVID-19 vaccine.

The chain combines TRBV7-9 with TRBJ2-3; 8 positions match TRBD2. V shed 5 bases and J 0 bases; nucleotides not matched to a gene: 7. CDR1 and CDR2 from the germline V gene are SEHNR and FQNEAQ (reference sequence). The CDR3 has 16 residues. The CDR3 loop is CASSPGSGASTDTQYF. CDR3 bases: TGTGCCAGCAGCCCGGGTAGCGGGGCCAGCACAGATACGCAGTATTTT.

The chain couples TRBV7-9 to TRBJ2-3; 9 nucleotides match TRBD1. Trimming took 4 bases from V and 5 from J; bases not matched to a gene: 7. CDR1 and CDR2 (germline): SEHNR, FQNEAQ (reference sequence). The CDR3 is 15 residues long. In nucleotides, the CDR3 is TGTGCCAGCAGCTACCGCTGGGACAGGGAAGATACGCAGTATTTT. The encoded protein is CASSYRWDREDTQYF.

V and J are TRBV3-1 (or the pseudogene TRBV3-2) and TRBJ2-7; no reliable D call. The CDR3 is 12 amino acids. Germline-derived CDR1 and CDR2 are LGHDT and YNNKEL (reference sequence). V lost 2 bases, J lost 6 bases, and 8 bases lay in between. The CDR3 loop reads CASSQFVTEQYF. CDR3 sequence (DNA): TGTGCCAGCAGCCAATTTGTAACCGAGCAGTACTTC.

V and J are TRBV4-3 and TRBJ1-3; no reliable D call. Trimming pared 1 base from V and 0 bases from J, leaving 7 bases between. This CDR3 comprises 15 residues. Looked up from germline, CDR1 is LGHNA and CDR2 is YSLEER. For the CDR3, the DNA is TGCGCCAGCAGCCAAGGGGTGGACTCTGGAAACACCATATATTTT. It codes for CASSQGVDSGNTIYF.

The chain carries TRBV19 and TRBJ1-2; D may be TRBD1 (5 bases). The CDR3 totals 12 residues. Looked up from germline, CDR1 is LNHDA and CDR2 is SQIVND (reference sequence). V was trimmed by 10 bases and J by 5 bases, leaving 14 bases between them. The CDR3 coding sequence is TGTGCCATTGCGGACGGGACTTATGGCTACACCTTC. Its protein product is CAIADGTYGYTF. Filled out from reference TRBV19 and TRBJ1-2, the complete variable domain reads DGGITQSPKYLFRKEGQNVTLSCEQNLNHDAMYWYRQDPGQGLRLIYYSQIVNDFQKGDIAEGYSVSREKKESFPLTVTSAQKNPTAFYLCAIADGTYGYTFGSGTRLTVV.

This clone appeared a few times. This chain links TRBV7-9 with TRBJ2-1; a possible D gene is TRBD1 (5 bases). The V gene's germline CDR1 is SEHNR and CDR2 FQNEAQ (reference sequence). The V and J ends lost 2 bases and 5 bases respectively, with 10 bases between them. The CDR3 is 14 residues long. The CDR3: CASSLSWGHNEQFF. Written as DNA, the CDR3 is TGTGCCAGCAGCTTATCGTGGGGCCACAATGAGCAGTTCTTC.

The CDR3 spells CASSQSRGGLAVYPEGYTF. The CDR3 DNA sequence: TGCGCCAGCAGCCAAAGCAGGGGCGGCCTAGCCGTTTACCCCGAGGGCTACACCTTC. V usage is TRBV4-1 and J usage is TRBJ1-2, with a possible D match to TRBD1 (6 bases). V lost 2 bases and J lost 8, with 30 bases in between. This CDR3 is built from 19 residues. In germline, CDR1 is MGHRA, CDR2 YSYEKL.

The chain links TRBV2 to TRBJ1-4; 8 positions agree with TRBD1. Germline V gene data show CDR1 as SNHLY and CDR2 as FYNNEI. V shed 4 bases and J 8 bases; nucleotides not matched to a gene: 3. CDR3 length: 13 amino acids. Written as DNA, the CDR3 is TGTGCCAGCAGTGGGACAGGGTGGGAAAAACTGTTTTTT. This encodes CASSGTGWEKLFF.

The chain links TRBV7-6 to TRBJ1-6, with TRBD1 matching over 7 bases. The length of the CDR3 is 18 residues. V lost 3 bases, J lost 0 bases, and 8 bases stayed unmatched. From germline, CDR1 is SGHVS and CDR2 FNYEAQ. The CDR3 is CASSLDRTTSSYNSPLHF. CDR3 coding DNA: TGTGCCAGCAGCTTGGACAGGACGACGAGCTCCTATAATTCACCCCTCCACTTT.

The J gene is TRBJ2-2, the V gene TRBV12-5; D is unclear. The CDR3 spans 15 residues. Trimming shortened V by 1 base and J by 0 bases, and 6 bases separated the two germline ends. From germline, CDR1 is LGHNT and CDR2 FRNRAP. This CDR3 reads CASGLGTANTGELFF. In DNA form, the CDR3 reads TGTGCTAGTGGTTTGGGGACGGCGAACACCGGGGAGCTGTTTTTT.

This chain links TRBV3-1 (or the pseudogene TRBV3-2) with TRBJ2-1, with 11 nucleotides matching TRBD2. Unmatched junction bases numbered 0, after V lost 4 bases and J lost 1 base. Germline CDR1 reads LGHDT; CDR2 reads YNNKEL (reference sequence). The CDR3 has 15 amino acids. The CDR3 bases are TGTGCCAGCAGCCCTAGCGGGGGGTCCTACAATGAGCAGTTCTTC. Amino acids: CASSPSGGSYNEQFF.

The V gene is TRBV5-6, the J gene TRBJ2-7; tentative D call: TRBD2 (5 bases). CDR3 length: 12 amino acids. Germline V gene sequence: CDR1 SGHDT, CDR2 YYEEEE. The germline V and J ends were trimmed by 4 bases and 3 bases, with 8 bases remaining between them. Here the CDR3 reads CASSQRVYEQYF. The CDR3 region has the DNA TGTGCCAGCAGCCAGAGGGTCTACGAGCAGTACTTC.

The CDR3 sequence is CAWSVATGGYEQYF. The CDR3 region has the DNA TGTGCCTGGAGTGTGGCGACAGGGGGCTACGAGCAGTACTTC. The J gene is TRBJ2-7, the V gene TRBV30; TRBD1 matches at 9 bases. CDR1 and CDR2 (germline): GTSNPN, SVGIG (reference sequence). The V and J ends lost 0 bases and 3 bases, in that order; junction bases with no gene match: 3. The CDR3 consists of 14 residues.

The rearrangement links TRBV19 to TRBJ2-3; possible D gene TRBD2, 5 bases. The CDR3 runs to 13 residues. V gave up 8 bases and J gave up 4 bases, with 13 bases separating them. Germline lookup yields CDR1 LNHDA and CDR2 SQIVND (reference sequence). This chain's CDR3 is CASSSAGADTQYF. In nucleotides, the CDR3 is TGTGCCAGTTCAAGCGCGGGCGCAGATACGCAGTATTTT. The variable domain in full, completed from reference TRBV19 and TRBJ2-3, reads DGGITQSPKYLFRKEGQNVTLSCEQNLNHDAMYWYRQDPGQGLRLIYYSQIVNDFQKGDIAEGYSVSREKKESFPLTVTSAQKNPTAFYLCASSSAGADTQYFGPGTRLTVL.

This sequence joins TRBV4-2 and TRBJ1-1; 10 positions agree with TRBD1. The CDR3 contains 17 residues. Germline lookup yields CDR1 LGHNA and CDR2 YNFKEQ. Unmatched junction bases numbered 8, after V lost 1 base and J lost 3 bases. As DNA, the CDR3 is TGTGCCAGCAGCCAAGGGACAGGGGGGTCCTTTGACACTGAAGCTTTCTTT. Amino acids: CASSQGTGGSFDTEAFF.

V usage is TRBV9 and J usage is TRBJ1-6, with 10 bases matching TRBD1. This CDR3 contains 16 residues. The junction had 7 bases not matched to a gene; V was cut back by 0 bases and J by 10 bases. CDR1 and CDR2 from the germline V gene are SGDLS and YYNGEE. The CDR3 spells CASSVDEGQGNSPLHF. In DNA, the CDR3 is TGTGCCAGCAGCGTAGATGAGGGACAGGGGAACTCACCCCTCCACTTT.

The chain employs TRBV6-5 and TRBJ2-5; 9 bases align to TRBD1. The V and J ends lost 6 bases and 5 bases, in that order; junction bases with no gene match: 7. Germline V gene lookup returns CDR1 MNHEY and CDR2 SVGAGI. The CDR3 loop spans 14 amino acids. DNA for the CDR3: TGTGCCAGCAGAGTGACAGGGGGGAGGGAGACCCAGTACTTC. Translation gives CASRVTGGRETQYF.

J is TRBJ1-2 and V is TRBV19; D is unclear. V lost 1 base and J lost 5, with 14 bases in between. Germline CDR1 reads LNHDA; CDR2 reads SQIVND (reference sequence). The CDR3 contains 15 residues. The CDR3 loop is CASSIVGRMTYGYTF. Here the CDR3 DNA reads TGTGCCAGTAGTATAGTAGGCAGGATGACTTATGGCTACACCTTC.

V usage is TRBV29-1 and J usage is TRBJ1-2; D remains unclear. V was trimmed by 5 bases and J by 6 bases, leaving 19 bases between them. There are 14 residues in the CDR3. Germline V gene data show CDR1 as SQVTM and CDR2 as ANQGSEA. CDR3 nucleotide sequence: TGCAGCGTTCCCCCCATAAGTAAAATGGATGGCTACACCTTC. Translation: CSVPPISKMDGYTF.

The chain is built from TRBV28 and TRBJ1-2; the D gene is possibly TRBD1 (5 bases). V dropped 5 bases and J dropped 4 bases, with 17 bases sitting between them. Germline assignment: CDR1 MDHEN and CDR2 SYDVKM. The CDR3 is made up of 15 amino acids. The CDR3 is CASSLRDLELYGYTF. CDR3 nucleotide sequence: TGTGCCAGCAGTCTAAGGGACCTGGAGCTCTATGGCTACACCTTC.

In DNA, the CDR3 is TGTGCCAGCAGCATAACAGGGATAAGAGCAGATACGCAGTATTTT. This codes for CASSITGIRADTQYF. This rearrangement joins TRBV7-2 to TRBJ2-3, with D perhaps matching TRBD1 (6 bases). Germline-derived CDR1 and CDR2 are SGHTA and FQGNSA. This CDR3 contains 15 residues. The germline V and J ends were trimmed by 5 bases and 4 bases, with 16 bases remaining between them.

V is TRBV19 and J is TRBJ2-2; 12 bases agree with TRBD2. The J segment lost 6 bases and the V segment lost 4 bases, leaving 6 bases of the junction unmatched. The CDR3 loop spans 16 amino acids. The germline V gene has CDR1 LNHDA and CDR2 SQIVND (reference sequence). CDR3 residues: CASSTLAGGPPGELFF. Written as DNA, the CDR3 is TGTGCCAGTAGTACTCTAGCGGGGGGGCCCCCCGGGGAGCTGTTTTTT.